The next 20 T cell receptor beta chains were all read from a single sample in a study of T cells after posttransplantation cyclophosphamide. Busulfan-fludarabine conditioning, marrow transplant, and cyclophosphamide on days +3 and +4 were administered. Produced via immunoSEQ multiplex PCR; TCRdb's table is partial and in-frame only. The sample has about 8,000 clones; approximately 87% are singletons. Sample: CD4+ T cells sorted from blood, taken approximately 190 weeks after allogeneic stem cell transplant with posttransplant cyclophosphamide. The source is a female patient aged 50-59 years who received an allogeneic stem cell transplant from a related donor, was CMV-positive, and had no GVHD. Some T cells may trace back to the graft donor.

Here the CDR3 reads CASSSGSAGEQYF. In nucleotides, the CDR3 is TGTGCCAGCAGCTCGGGCTCGGCGGGCGAGCAGTACTTC. The rearrangement links TRBV7-9 to TRBJ2-5, with a possible D match to TRBD2 (5 bases). The DNA end lines up better with TRBJ2-7; the J call may be wrong. Germline V lookup: CDR1 SEHNR, CDR2 FQNEAQ (reference sequence). This CDR3 spans 13 amino acids.

The rearrangement joins TRBV19 to TRBJ1-3; D is unclear. This CDR3 is built from 13 residues. The germline V gene encodes CDR1 LNHDA and CDR2 SQIVND (reference sequence). Trimming stripped 5 bases from V and 7 bases from J, with 12 bases between. CDR3 in DNA: TGTGCCAGTAGTGAATTTGTTCGGAACACCATATATTTT. Amino acids: CASSEFVRNTIYF.

The chain employs TRBV10-2 and TRBJ2-7, with a possible D match to TRBD2 (5 bases). The CDR3 length is 14 residues. Germline V lookup: CDR1 WSHSY, CDR2 SAAADI. With 4 bases removed from V and 0 bases from J, the gap between germline ends came to 10 bases. In DNA, the CDR3 is TGCGCCAGCAGTGGACGGAGGCCCTCCTACGAGCAGTACTTC. It encodes CASSGRRPSYEQYF.

The rearrangement uses TRBV18 and TRBJ2-2, with TRBD2 matching 7 bases. Germline V gives CDR1 KGHSH, CDR2 LQKENI. Trimming removed 4 bases from V and 6 bases from J; junction bases left unmatched: 8. This CDR3 has 15 residues. The CDR3 region is CASSLPGRGAGELFF. CDR3 in DNA: TGTGCCAGCTCACTCCCAGGGAGGGGCGCCGGGGAGCTGTTTTTT. The complete variable domain, with remaining parts taken from reference TRBV18 and TRBJ2-2, reads NAGVMQNPRHLVRRRGQEARLRCSPMKGHSHVYWYRQLPEEGLKFMVYLQKENIIDESGMPKERFSAEFPKEGPSILRIQQVVRGDSAAYFCASSLPGRGAGELFFGEGSRLTVL.

This clone showed up just once. The chain links TRBV7-7 to TRBJ2-5, with 7 nucleotides matching TRBD1. CDR1 is SSHAT and CDR2 is FNYEAQ in the germline V gene (reference sequence). The CDR3 runs to 16 residues. J was trimmed by 1 base and V by 0 bases; bases with no gene match: 5. In DNA, the CDR3 is TGTGCCAGCAGCTTAGCCGGGACAGAGCTCCAAGAGACCCAGTACTTC. Its protein is CASSLAGTELQETQYF.

The chain links TRBV4-2 to TRBJ2-3, with TRBD2 matching 11 bases. The V gene end was trimmed by 1 base and the J gene end by 3 bases; junction bases not matched to a gene: 6. Germline V lookup: CDR1 LGHNA, CDR2 YNFKEQ. The CDR3 loop spans 17 amino acids. The CDR3 is CASSQGVAGGPTDTQYF. The CDR3 coding sequence is TGTGCCAGCAGCCAAGGGGTAGCGGGAGGGCCAACAGATACGCAGTATTTT.

The rearrangement uses TRBV7-2 and TRBJ2-3, with 13 nucleotides matching TRBD2. Germline lookup yields CDR1 SGHTA and CDR2 FQGNSA. The CDR3 runs to 15 residues. V dropped 4 bases and J dropped 10; count of bases not matched to a gene: 8. The CDR3 nucleotides are TGTGCCAGCAGCTCGTGGACTAGCGGGAGCTCCGCGCAGTATTTT. As protein: CASSSWTSGSSAQYF.

The J gene is TRBJ2-1, the V gene TRBV7-2, with 10 bases that match TRBD2. V dropped 3 bases and J dropped 9; count of bases not matched to a gene: 5. The germline V gene has CDR1 SGHTA and CDR2 FQGNSA. This CDR3 has 14 amino acids. The CDR3 DNA reads as TGTGCCAGCAGCTTCCTAGCGGGAGATTCTGAGCAGTTCTTC. Its protein product is CASSFLAGDSEQFF.

The V call is TRBV18, the J call TRBJ1-5, with 9 bases identical to TRBD1. V lost 3 bases and J lost 1; bases outside the gene matches: 7. CDR1 is KGHSH and CDR2 is LQKENI in the germline V gene. The CDR3 totals 17 residues. The CDR3 region has the DNA TGTGCCAGCTCACCTTACAGGGGGCTTGTGAGCAATCAGCCCCAGCATTTT. Residues: CASSPYRGLVSNQPQHF.

The gene calls are TRBV19 and TRBJ2-1, with 9 bases that match TRBD2. After removal of 5 bases from V and 3 bases from J, the junction contained 8 bases not matched to a gene. The CDR3 covers 16 residues. CDR1 and CDR2 (germline): LNHDA, SQIVND (reference sequence). The CDR3 DNA reads as TGTGCCAGTAGTCTGATAGCGGGAGCATTCTACAATGAGCAGTTCTTC. Its translation: CASSLIAGAFYNEQFF.

This clone was seen only once. The V and J genes are TRBV28 and TRBJ2-2, with TRBD1 matching 10 bases. The CDR3 loop spans 15 amino acids. Germline CDR1 and CDR2: MDHEN and SYDVKM. After removal of 5 bases from V and 4 bases from J, the junction contained 4 bases not matched to a gene. The CDR3 DNA reads as TGTGCCAGCAGTATTCGGGACAGGGGCACCGGGGAGCTGTTTTTT. Its translation: CASSIRDRGTGELFF.

The chain employs TRBV10-1 and TRBJ2-1, with TRBD1 as a possible D gene (6 bases). Trimming left V 6 bases short and J 2 bases short, with 11 bases between. The germline V gene encodes CDR1 WNHNN and CDR2 SYGVQD (reference sequence). The CDR3 runs 14 residues. The CDR3 here is CASSAGTTYNEQFF. CDR3 DNA: TGCGCCAGCAGCGCCGGGACAACCTACAATGAGCAGTTCTTC.

This clone was seen only a few times. This chain joins TRBV11-3 and TRBJ2-1; 7 bases match TRBD2. Germline CDR1 and CDR2: SGHNT and YENEEA. V was clipped by 4 bases and J by 7 bases; unmatched bases: 10. This CDR3 spans 15 amino acids. The CDR3 DNA reads TGTGCCAGCAGCTGGGGAGGGGCAAGGGATAATGAGCAGTTCTTC. This translates into CASSWGGARDNEQFF.

J is TRBJ2-5 and V is TRBV6-1, with TRBD1 matching over 9 bases. Germline CDR1 MNHNS, CDR2 SASEGT. The CDR3 covers 15 residues. The junction had 17 bases not matched to a gene; V was cut back by 7 bases and J by 11 bases. CDR3 sequence (DNA): TGTGCCAGCATCCTTTCCGGGACAGGGCGCGCAGAGCAGTACTTC. It is translated as CASILSGTGRAEQYF.

This clone was recorded only once. V and J are TRBV11-2 and TRBJ1-3; TRBD1 matches at 7 bases. This CDR3 has 16 residues. The germline CDR1 and CDR2 sequences are SGHAT and FQNNGV. V lost 3 bases, J lost 4 bases, and 9 bases stayed unmatched. CDR3 protein: CASSFPTGDRGNTIYF. The CDR3 nucleotides read TGTGCCAGCAGCTTTCCCACAGGGGATCGAGGAAACACCATATATTTT.

Concerning this clone: Given the absence of the conserved phenylalanine or tryptophan at the CDR3 end, a read error is likely. V usage is TRBV29-1 and J usage is TRBJ1-4, with D perhaps TRBD1 (5 bases). V dropped 7 bases and J dropped 7 bases, with 13 bases sitting between them. The CDR3 covers 12 residues. The germline CDR1 and CDR2 sequences are SQVTM and ANQGSEA. Here the CDR3 DNA reads TGCAGCGCCAGGGATTTTGGTGAAAAACTGTTTCTT. Translated, it gives CSARDFGEKLFL.

This clone was observed once. The chain links TRBV5-5 to TRBJ1-5; D remains ambiguous. Germline loops: CDR1 SGHKS, CDR2 YYEKEE (reference sequence). The CDR3 is 14 residues long. V lost 7 bases and J 2 bases, leaving 13 bases between the germline ends. The CDR3 DNA follows: TGTGCCAGCGAGGTGGTTGCGGGCAATCAGCCCCAGCATTTT. It translates to CASEVVAGNQPQHF.

This clone has only a few counts. J is TRBJ1-3 and V is TRBV19, with D perhaps TRBD1 (6 bases). The CDR3 has 16 amino acids. Between the trimmed V and J ends, which lost 7 bases and 2 bases, there was a span of 18 bases. The germline V gene has CDR1 LNHDA and CDR2 SQIVND (reference sequence). This CDR3 is CASTEIGGMAGNTIYF. The CDR3 coding sequence is TGTGCCAGTACGGAGATAGGGGGAATGGCTGGAAACACCATATATTTT.

This chain links TRBV15 with TRBJ1-1; 11 bases are shared with TRBD1. Trimming removed 0 bases from V and 4 bases from J; junction bases left unmatched: 13. This CDR3 spans 19 amino acids. Germline V gene lookup returns CDR1 LNHNV and CDR2 YYDKDF (reference sequence). CDR3 DNA: TGTGCCACCAGCAGAGATCGCTTCAGTCTGGGACAGGGGGTCACTGAAGCTTTCTTT. Its translation: CATSRDRFSLGQGVTEAFF.

The chain links TRBV28 to TRBJ2-3, with D unclear. Germline assignment: CDR1 MDHEN and CDR2 SYDVKM. The CDR3 runs 13 residues. The V and J ends lost 7 bases and 2 bases respectively, with 10 bases between them. The CDR3, as DNA: TGTGCCAGCACCAGCGTGGCCACAGATACGCAGTATTTT. This sequence encodes CASTSVATDTQYF.